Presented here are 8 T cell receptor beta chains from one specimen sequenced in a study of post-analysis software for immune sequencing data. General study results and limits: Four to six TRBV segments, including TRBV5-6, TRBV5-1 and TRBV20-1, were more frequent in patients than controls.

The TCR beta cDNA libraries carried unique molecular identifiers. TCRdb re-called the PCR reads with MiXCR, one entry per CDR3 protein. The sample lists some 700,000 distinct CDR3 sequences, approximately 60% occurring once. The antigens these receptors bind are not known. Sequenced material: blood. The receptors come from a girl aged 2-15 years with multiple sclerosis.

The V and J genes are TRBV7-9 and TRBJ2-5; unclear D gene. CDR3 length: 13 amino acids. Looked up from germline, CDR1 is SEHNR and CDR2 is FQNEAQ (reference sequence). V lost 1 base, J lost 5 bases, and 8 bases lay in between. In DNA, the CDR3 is TGTGCCAGCAGCTTAGTGTCCAGCGAGACCCAGTACTTC. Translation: CASSLVSSETQYF.

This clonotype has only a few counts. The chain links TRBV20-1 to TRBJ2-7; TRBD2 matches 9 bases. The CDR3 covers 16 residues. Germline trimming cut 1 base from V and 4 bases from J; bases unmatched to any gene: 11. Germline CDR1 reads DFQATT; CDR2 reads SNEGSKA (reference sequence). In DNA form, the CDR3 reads TGCAGTGCTAGAGGGAGGAGTAGCGGGAGTAGGTACGAGCAGTACTTC. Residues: CSARGRSSGSRYEQYF.

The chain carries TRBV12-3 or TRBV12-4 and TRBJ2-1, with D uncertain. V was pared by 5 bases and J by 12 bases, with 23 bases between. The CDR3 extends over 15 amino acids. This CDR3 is CASSQTNRASTGQFF. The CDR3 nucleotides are TGTGCCAGCAGTCAAACCAATAGAGCCTCTACTGGGCAGTTCTTC.

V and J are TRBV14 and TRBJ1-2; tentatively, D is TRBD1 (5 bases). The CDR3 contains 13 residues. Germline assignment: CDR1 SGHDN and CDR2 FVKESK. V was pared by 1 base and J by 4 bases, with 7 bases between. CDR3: CASSQGGTYGYTF. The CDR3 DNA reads TGTGCCAGCAGCCAAGGAGGGACCTATGGCTACACCTTC. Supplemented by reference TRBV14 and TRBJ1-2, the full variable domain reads EAGVTQFPSHSVIEKGQTVTLRCDPISGHDNLYWYRRVMGKEIKFLLHFVKESKQDESGMPNNRFLAERTGGTYSTLKVQPAELEDSGVYFCASSQGGTYGYTFGSGTRLTVV.

The CDR3 sequence is CASSQLSPGFEQYF. For the CDR3, the DNA is TGCGCCAGCAGCCAACTGTCCCCGGGGTTCGAGCAGTACTTC. The rearrangement uses TRBV4-1 and TRBJ2-7; possibly TRBD2 for D (5 bases). Trimming removed 2 bases from V and 6 bases from J, with 14 bases in between. This CDR3 is built from 14 residues. The germline V gene has CDR1 MGHRA and CDR2 YSYEKL.

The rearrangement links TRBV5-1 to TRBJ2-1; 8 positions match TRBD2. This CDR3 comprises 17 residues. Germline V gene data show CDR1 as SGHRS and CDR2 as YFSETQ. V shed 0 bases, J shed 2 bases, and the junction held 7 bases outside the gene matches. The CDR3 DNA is TGCGCCAGCAGCTTGGCCCCACGGGGGGGAGCCTACAATGAGCAGTTCTTC. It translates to CASSLAPRGGAYNEQFF.

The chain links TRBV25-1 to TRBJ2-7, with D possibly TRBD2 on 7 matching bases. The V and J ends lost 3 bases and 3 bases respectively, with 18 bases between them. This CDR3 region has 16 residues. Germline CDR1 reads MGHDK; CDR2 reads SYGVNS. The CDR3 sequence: CASSEVGGGTYYEQYF. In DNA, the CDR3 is TGTGCCAGCAGTGAGGTAGGGGGGGGGACCTACTACGAGCAGTACTTC.

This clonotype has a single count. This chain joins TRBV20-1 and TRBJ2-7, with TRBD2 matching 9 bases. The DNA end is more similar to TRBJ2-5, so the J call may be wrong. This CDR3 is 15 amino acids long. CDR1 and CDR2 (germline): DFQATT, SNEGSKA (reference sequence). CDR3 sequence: CSAHQRAGGSETQYF. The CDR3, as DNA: TGCAGTGCTCACCAGAGGGCGGGAGGGAGCGAGACCCAGTACTTC.